This T cell receptor (beta chain) was observed in a study of control samples from healthy donors and cancer patients. Germline loops: CDR1 MNHNY, CDR2 SVGAGI (reference sequence). The V and J ends lost 5 bases and 0 bases, in that order; junction bases with no gene match: 8. This CDR3 region has 18 residues. TCRdb's copy holds only in-frame clones and misses some; the assay was immunoSEQ multiplex PCR. Among about 100,000 clones, about 91% were seen once, and the ten largest hold 2% to 3%. The source material was blood. The chain uses TRBV6-6 and TRBJ2-3, with 13 bases that match TRBD2. This clonotype originated in a woman aged 18-29 years in good health. As DNA, the CDR3 is TGTGCCAGCAGTCCCTCGGGACTAGCGGGACGCAGCACAGATACGCAGTATTTT. Its protein is CASSPSGLAGRSTDTQYF.